These 31 T cell receptor beta chains were sequenced from one sample in a study of T cells in Graves' hyperthyroidism and ophthalmopathy. TCR beta CDR3 regions were amplified from RNA. TCR CDR3 regions were first amplified by RT-PCR with HTBI primers. One entry per CDR3 protein, called by TCRdb with MiXCR from the multiplex PCR reads. Of around 440,000 distinct CDR3 sequences in the sample, 15% to 18% were seen once. The sample taken for sequencing was blood. The receptors were gathered from a woman younger than 35 with Graves' hyperthyroidism.

This clonotype was observed at least ten times. The rearrangement links TRBV11-1 to TRBJ2-7; no clear D gene. CDR3 length: 13 residues. Germline CDR1 is SGHAT and CDR2 is FQDESV (reference sequence). V was clipped by 4 bases and J by 0 bases, with 7 bases between them. The DNA of the CDR3 is TGTGCCAGCAGCTCCACCGGCTCCTACGAGCAGTACTTC. As protein: CASSSTGSYEQYF.

This chain links TRBV20-1 with TRBJ2-5; D is unresolved. V was clipped by 2 bases and J by 5 bases, with 15 bases between them. The CDR3 contains 14 residues. CDR1 and CDR2 (germline): DFQATT, SNEGSKA (reference sequence). The CDR3 DNA is TGCAGTGCTAGAAGGCCCTCCAGCGCCGAGACCCAGTACTTC. Its protein product is CSARRPSSAETQYF.

The chain carries TRBV7-3 and TRBJ2-1, with TRBD2 identical over 7 bases. The CDR3 consists of 18 residues. J gave up 8 bases and V 5 bases, and 21 bases lay outside the gene matches. CDR1 and CDR2 (germline): SGHTA, FQGTGA. The chain's CDR3 is CASSHFYCWRELCDEQFF. CDR3 DNA: TGTGCCAGCAGCCACTTCTATTGTTGGCGGGAGTTATGCGATGAGCAGTTCTTC.

Many counts were recorded for this clonotype. The CDR3: CASSILAGGAGELFF. The CDR3 bases are TGTGCCAGCAGTATCCTAGCGGGAGGAGCGGGGGAGCTGTTTTTT. V gene TRBV12-3 or TRBV12-4 combines with J gene TRBJ2-2; TRBD2 aligns across 11 bases. The CDR3 loop spans 15 amino acids. V lost 5 bases to trimming and J lost 8 bases; unmatched junction nucleotides: 7.

The chain joins TRBV7-9 to TRBJ1-1; 8 nucleotides agree with TRBD1. Trimming at V came to 6 bases and at J to 1 base, leaving 7 bases not matched to a gene. The CDR3 contains 15 residues. Germline V CDR1 and CDR2: SEHNR, FQNEAQ (reference sequence). The DNA of the CDR3 is TGTGCCAGCAGTAGAACGGGGACAGGGAACACTGAAGCTTTCTTT. Encoded protein: CASSRTGTGNTEAFF.

This clonotype appeared many times. This sequence joins TRBV20-1 and TRBJ2-4; D is unclear. This CDR3 has 16 residues. V lost 6 bases, J lost 0 bases, and 18 bases lay in between. CDR1 and CDR2 (germline): DFQATT, SNEGSKA (reference sequence). The DNA for the CDR3 is TGCAGTGCCTCTGGCCGGGTTAAGGGAGCCAAAAACATTCAGTACTTC. Its protein product is CSASGRVKGAKNIQYF.

This clonotype was observed at least ten times. A much larger clonotype is one base distant, so this may be a read error. V is TRBV6-1 and J is TRBJ2-3; 11 positions match TRBD2. CDR3 length equals 15 residues. Losses at the gene ends were 5 bases for V and 1 base for J; bases not matched to a gene: 2. The germline CDR1 and CDR2 sequences are MNHNS and SASEGT. The CDR3 region has the DNA TGTGCCAGCAGTCAACTAGCGGGAGGCACAGATACGCAGTATTTT. Translating it yields CASSQLAGGTDTQYF.

This clonotype was seen at least ten times. This chain links TRBV20-1 with TRBJ1-2; TRBD1 is a possible D gene (6 bases). Germline loops: CDR1 DFQATT, CDR2 SNEGSKA (reference sequence). The V end was cut by 1 base, the J end by 7 bases, with 16 bases between. The CDR3 extends over 14 amino acids. The DNA for the CDR3 is TGCAGTGCTAGAGCAAATGGACAGATCTCTGGCTACACCTTC. The encoded protein is CSARANGQISGYTF.

In this sample, this clonotype turned up a few times. J is TRBJ2-5 and V is TRBV7-3, with D perhaps matching TRBD1 or TRBD2 (5 bases each). The CDR3 is made up of 15 amino acids. V was cut by 0 bases and J by 5 bases, with 13 bases left in between. CDR1 SGHTA and CDR2 FQGTGA come from the germline V gene. The CDR3 DNA sequence: TGTGCCAGCAGCTTAACTGAGGGGATGGGGGAGACCCAGTACTTC. This codes for CASSLTEGMGETQYF.

This clonotype was counted ten times or more. CDR3 sequence: CASSFTRYEQYF. In DNA form, the CDR3 reads TGTGCCAGCAGTTTCACTCGGTACGAGCAGTACTTC. J is TRBJ2-7 and V is TRBV12-3 or TRBV12-4; D is undetermined. V was cut by 3 bases and J by 4 bases, with 7 bases left in between. This CDR3 has 12 amino acids.

There are many counts of this clonotype. The chain uses TRBV18 and TRBJ1-4; D is undetermined. V was pared by 6 bases and J by 5 bases, with 7 bases between. CDR1 is KGHSH and CDR2 is LQKENI in the germline V gene. The CDR3 is 12 amino acids. CDR3 DNA sequence: TGTGCCAGCTCTCTGGAAAATGAAAAACTGTTTTTT. Protein sequence: CASSLENEKLFF.

In this sample, this clonotype turned up many times. The CDR3 region is CASSFGGVGAGELFF. CDR3 nucleotides: TGTGCCAGCAGTTTCGGAGGGGTGGGGGCCGGGGAGCTGTTTTTT. V gene TRBV27 combines with J gene TRBJ2-2; tentative D call: TRBD2 (6 bases). The CDR3 extends over 15 amino acids. In germline, CDR1 is MNHEY, CDR2 SMNVEV (reference sequence). V gave up 3 bases and J gave up 6 bases, with 14 bases separating them.

This clonotype has ten or more counts. The chain carries TRBV13 and TRBJ2-3; 12 positions agree with TRBD2. The CDR3 is 16 residues long. J gave up 4 bases and V 4 bases, and 6 bases lay outside the gene matches. Germline lookup yields CDR1 PRHDT and CDR2 FYEKMQ (reference sequence). CDR3 in DNA: TGTGCCAGCAGCTCCGAGACTAGCGGGAGTCCAGATACGCAGTATTTT. It is translated as CASSSETSGSPDTQYF. The entire variable domain, with the rest obtained from reference TRBV13 and TRBJ2-3, is as follows: AAGVIQSPRHLIKEKRETATLKCYPIPRHDTVYWYQQGPGQDPQFLISFYEKMQSDKGSIPDRFSAQQFSDYHSELNMSSLELGDSALYFCASSSETSGSPDTQYFGPGTRLTVL.

Points on this clonotype: Since a much larger clone is just one base distant, this may be a read error. V is TRBV28 and J is TRBJ2-1, with D possibly being TRBD1 or TRBD2 (5 bases each). The germline V and J ends were trimmed by 7 bases and 5 bases, with 18 bases remaining between them. The CDR3 is 15 amino acids. Germline values: CDR1 MDHEN, CDR2 SYDVKM. Written as DNA, the CDR3 is TGTGCCAGCACCCTGGAGGCAGGGCCCCACAATGAGCAGTTCTTC. It is translated as CASTLEAGPHNEQFF. The complete variable domain, with remaining parts taken from reference TRBV28 and TRBJ2-1, reads DVKVTQSSRYLVKRTGEKVFLECVQDMDHENMFWYRQDPGLGLRLIYFSYDVKMKEKGDIPEGYSVSREKKERFSLILESASTNQTSMYLCASTLEAGPHNEQFFGPGTRLTVL.

Ten or more counts support this clonotype. The V and J genes are TRBV24-1 and TRBJ2-3; TRBD1 matches 7 bases. V lost 6 bases, J lost 5 bases, and 4 bases stayed unmatched. Germline V CDR1 and CDR2: KGHDR, SFDVKD. This CDR3 contains 13 residues. In DNA form, the CDR3 reads TGTGCCACCAGTAAGGGGGCCATAGATACGCAGTATTTT. Protein: CATSKGAIDTQYF.

In this sample, this clonotype turned up many times. This chain uses TRBV9 with TRBJ2-3; a weak D match, TRBD2 (7 bases). Trimming shortened V by 6 bases and J by 1 base, and 15 bases separated the two germline ends. The CDR3 loop spans 15 amino acids. Germline values: CDR1 SGDLS, CDR2 YYNGEE. In DNA, the CDR3 is TGTGCCAGCACCCCAGGCGGGGGCCGCACAGATACGCAGTATTTT. It yields the protein CASTPGGGRTDTQYF.

This clonotype occurred many times. In DNA, the CDR3 is TGCAGTGCTCCGGTGGGCAGGGGGCGGTTGGGATCTACTAACTATGGCTACACCTTC. Amino acid sequence: CSAPVGRGRLGSTNYGYTF. The chain joins TRBV20-1 to TRBJ1-2, with 8 bases matching TRBD1. CDR1 DFQATT and CDR2 SNEGSKA come from the germline V gene (reference sequence). The CDR3 is 19 amino acids. Germline trimming cut 5 bases from V and 0 bases from J; bases unmatched to any gene: 20.

The table lists this clonotype with many counts. The V gene is TRBV6-1, the J gene TRBJ1-6; 11 bases are a match to TRBD1. The CDR3 runs 14 residues. The junction had 2 bases not matched to a gene; V was cut back by 3 bases and J by 10 bases. Germline loops: CDR1 MNHNS, CDR2 SASEGT. CDR3 sequence (DNA): TGTGCCAGCAGTGAGGACAGGGGGCGGTCACCCCTCCACTTT. This sequence encodes CASSEDRGRSPLHF.

This clonotype was found many times. V gene TRBV29-1 combines with J gene TRBJ2-5, with 12 bases fitting TRBD1. V lost 6 bases to trimming and J lost 1 base; unmatched junction nucleotides: 3. Germline CDR1 and CDR2: SQVTM and ANQGSEA. This CDR3 is built from 14 residues. The CDR3 bases are TGCAGCGTGCGGGACAGGGGGCCCCAAGAGACCCAGTACTTC. Its protein is CSVRDRGPQETQYF.

The chain is built from TRBV19 and TRBJ1-1; the match to TRBD1 covers 12 bases. CDR3 length: 16 amino acids. Germline loops: CDR1 LNHDA, CDR2 SQIVND (reference sequence). V lost 5 bases and J lost 6; bases outside the gene matches: 10. The CDR3 DNA reads as TGTGCCAGTAGTCTTAATGCGGGACAGGGGGCCCCTGAAGCTTTCTTT. Translating it yields CASSLNAGQGAPEAFF.

This clonotype was recorded at least ten times. The chain links TRBV6-1 to TRBJ1-2; TRBD1 agrees at 8 bases. Losses at the gene ends were 5 bases for V and 1 base for J; bases not matched to a gene: 6. The CDR3 is 15 residues long. Germline CDR1 and CDR2: MNHNS and SASEGT. The CDR3 bases are TGTGCCAGCAGTCCCTGGGACAGGCTTAACTATGGCTACACCTTC. Its translation is CASSPWDRLNYGYTF.

At least ten counts were recorded for this clonotype. The rearrangement joins TRBV20-1 to TRBJ2-5; D ambiguous. The germline V gene encodes CDR1 DFQATT and CDR2 SNEGSKA (reference sequence). Trimming removed 5 bases at V and 5 bases at J, with 15 bases between. There are 13 residues in the CDR3. CDR3: CSAPRDTGETQYF. CDR3 coding DNA: TGCAGTGCTCCACGTGATACTGGGGAGACCCAGTACTTC.

This clonotype was recorded at least ten times. This chain connects TRBV28 to TRBJ1-4, with TRBD1 as a possible D gene (5 bases). CDR3 length: 13 residues. The V gene's germline CDR1 is MDHEN and CDR2 SYDVKM. V lost 4 bases, J lost 7 bases, and 10 bases lay in between. In nucleotides, the CDR3 is TGTGCCAGCAGTTCAGGGCGGGCTGAAAAACTGTTTTTT. Protein: CASSSGRAEKLFF.

The sample holds many counts of this clonotype. The chain couples TRBV13 to TRBJ2-7; TRBD2 matches 9 bases. V gave up 5 bases and J gave up 5 bases; unmatched junction bases: 10. Germline V CDR1 and CDR2: PRHDT, FYEKMQ (reference sequence). This CDR3 is 15 amino acids long. CDR3 nucleotides: TGTGCCAGCAGCCCTCCAGGACTAGCGTTCCACGAGCAGTACTTC. Protein product: CASSPPGLAFHEQYF.

The sample holds a few counts of this clonotype. The V gene is TRBV6-5, the J gene TRBJ2-6, with D uncertain. Per germline, CDR1 MNHEY and CDR2 SVGAGI. This CDR3 is built from 16 residues. The V and J ends lost 0 bases and 0 bases respectively, with 6 bases between them. The CDR3 here is CASSYSGVSGANVLTF. The CDR3 nucleotides are TGTGCCAGCAGTTACTCTGGGGTCTCTGGGGCCAACGTCCTGACTTTC.

In its sample, this clonotype was seen once. One junction end disagrees with the germline gene, perhaps due to a read error. The chain has TRBV5-1 and TRBJ2-1, with D perhaps TRBD2 (6 bases). CDR1 is SGHRS and CDR2 is YFSETQ in the germline V gene. This CDR3 comprises 15 residues. The CDR3 region has the DNA TGCGCCAGCCCCCTGGAGGAGGGGAGATACAGTGAGCAGTTCTTC. This sequence encodes CASPLEEGRYSEQFF.

CDR3 sequence: CASSPAALKQGYTF. The CDR3 DNA reads TGTGCCAGCAGCCCCGCAGCTTTGAAGCAAGGCTACACCTTC. The chain uses TRBV6-1 and TRBJ1-2; the D is unclear. CDR3 length: 14 amino acids. V was pared by 6 bases and J by 8 bases, with 19 bases between. CDR1 and CDR2 (germline): MNHNS, SASEGT.

The gene calls are TRBV20-1 and TRBJ1-2, with 9 bases matching TRBD1. V lost 6 bases to trimming and J lost 4 bases; unmatched junction nucleotides: 12. Germline CDR1 and CDR2: DFQATT and SNEGSKA (reference sequence). This CDR3 is 15 amino acids long. The CDR3 coding sequence is TGCAGTGCCCCACGGACAGGGGTACGTGGCTATGGCTACACCTTC. Its translation: CSAPRTGVRGYGYTF.

The chain combines TRBV4-1 with TRBJ2-7, with 8 bases aligning to TRBD2. Trimming at V came to 4 bases and at J to 2 bases, leaving 7 bases not matched to a gene. CDR1 MGHRA and CDR2 YSYEKL come from the germline V gene. The CDR3 length is 15 residues. The CDR3 DNA follows: TGCGCCAGCAGCCTGAAAGCGGGAGAGACCTACGAGCAGTACTTC. It encodes CASSLKAGETYEQYF.

This clonotype came up many times. The gene calls are TRBV3-1 and TRBJ2-1; D may be TRBD2 (7 bases). Between the trimmed V and J ends, which lost 5 bases and 5 bases, there was a span of 16 bases. CDR3 size: 15 residues. Germline V gene data show CDR1 as LGHDT and CDR2 as YNNKEL (reference sequence). CDR3 DNA: TGTGCCAGCAGCTTAGCGGGCACAGGGAACAATGAGCAGTTCTTC. It yields the protein CASSLAGTGNNEQFF.

There are many counts of this clonotype. The chain employs TRBV6-1 and TRBJ1-6; D gene uncertain. This CDR3 region has 13 residues. Trimming cost V 1 base and J 9 bases, with 7 bases left between them. Germline CDR1 MNHNS, CDR2 SASEGT. CDR3 coding DNA: TGTGCCAGCAGTGAAGGGTTCGGTTCACCCCTCCACTTT. Translated: CASSEGFGSPLHF.